This entry concerns a single T cell receptor (beta chain). This sample was included in a study of blood T cell repertoires in COVID-19. On the study more broadly: Sites in the United States, Italy and Spain provided acute and convalescent COVID-19 samples. PBMCs, B-cell-depleted T cells, or T cells were the source of the cDNA or gDNA that made up the material.

This CDR3 is 13 amino acids long. The V gene lost 7 bases and the J gene lost 0 bases, with 9 bases spanning the gap. In the authors' workflow: How many nucleated cells were present was estimated from reference gene primer amplification. The assay was immunoSEQ multiplex PCR, and TCRdb's table has in-frame clones only and misses some. From that table come the V and J calls and clone size; the DNA was used to work out D and trimming. Among about 120,000 clones, 65% to 90% were seen once, and the ten largest hold around 9.9%. This sequence originates from a man older than 75 with acute or convalescent COVID-19. Sample: peripheral blood. The V call is TRBV12-3 or TRBV12-4, the J call TRBJ1-1; D may be TRBD1 (5 bases). The CDR3 loop is CASKEGVNTEAFF. DNA of the CDR3: TGTGCCAGCAAAGAAGGGGTGAACACTGAAGCTTTCTTT.